One and the same sample provided the 24 T cell receptor beta chains below, sequenced in a study of blood T cell repertoires in COVID-19. Profiling relied on immunoSEQ multiplex PCR, and the TCRdb table lists in-frame clones only, not all of them. The sample carries a few hundred thousand clones, around 85% recorded once. The material sequenced was PBMCs or T cells enriched from blood (not recorded which). The receptor source for this set is a middle-aged man who had recovered from COVID-19.

This clone appeared once. V gene TRBV6-1 combines with J gene TRBJ1-1; D is undetermined. Germline loops: CDR1 MNHNS, CDR2 SASEGT. This CDR3 contains 13 residues. Trimming left V 3 bases short and J 0 bases short, with 5 bases between. CDR3 nucleotides: TGTGCCAGCAGTGACACTCTGAACACTGAAGCTTTCTTT. Translating gives CASSDTLNTEAFF.

The rearrangement joins TRBV9 to TRBJ2-7; TRBD2 matches at 9 bases. Per the germline V gene, CDR1 is SGDLS and CDR2 is YYNGEE. This CDR3 is 14 amino acids long. V was pared by 4 bases and J by 6 bases, with 8 bases of the junction left unmatched. The chain's CDR3 is CASSPIAGDVEQYF. The CDR3 nucleotides are TGTGCCAGCAGCCCGATAGCGGGAGACGTCGAGCAGTACTTC.

The rearrangement links TRBV5-1 to TRBJ2-7; D is perhaps TRBD1 (5 bases). Germline V gene data show CDR1 as SGHRS and CDR2 as YFSETQ. Trimming shortened V by 0 bases and J by 0 bases, and 10 bases separated the two germline ends. The CDR3 totals 15 residues. CDR3 in DNA: TGCGCCAGCAGCTTGGTAACAGGTCCCTCCTACGAGCAGTACTTC. The encoded protein is CASSLVTGPSYEQYF.

For the CDR3, the DNA is TGTGCCAGCAGCCAAGATGGCATCTATGGCTACACCTTC. Its translation is CASSQDGIYGYTF. V usage is TRBV3-1 (or the pseudogene TRBV3-2) and J usage is TRBJ1-2; the D is unclear. V lost 0 bases and J 4 bases, leaving 6 bases between the germline ends. Germline V gives CDR1 LGHDT, CDR2 YNNKEL (reference sequence). The CDR3 runs to 13 residues.

The rearrangement uses TRBV3-1 (or the pseudogene TRBV3-2) and TRBJ1-1, with 7 bases aligning to TRBD1. The CDR3 has 18 residues. The V and J ends lost 1 base and 4 bases, in that order; junction bases with no gene match: 15. Germline V gene sequence: CDR1 LGHDT, CDR2 YNNKEL (reference sequence). CDR3 amino acids: CASSQVAGGRVLGTEAFF. In DNA form, the CDR3 reads TGTGCCAGCAGCCAAGTGGCAGGGGGTAGGGTTTTGGGCACTGAAGCTTTCTTT.

The genes are TRBV4-1 and TRBJ2-7; 7 nucleotides align to TRBD1. Looked up from germline, CDR1 is MGHRA and CDR2 is YSYEKL. This CDR3 contains 15 residues. V lost 4 bases, J lost 3 bases, and 9 bases stayed unmatched. The CDR3 here is CASSLPGQNLYEQYF. In DNA form, the CDR3 reads TGCGCCAGCAGCCTCCCGGGACAGAACCTCTACGAGCAGTACTTC.

The J gene is TRBJ1-5, the V gene TRBV11-2; 7 bases map to TRBD1. V shed 3 bases, J shed 4 bases, and the junction held 6 bases outside the gene matches. The germline V gene has CDR1 SGHAT and CDR2 FQNNGV. The CDR3 sequence is 15 residues long. The CDR3 DNA reads TGTGCCAGCAGCTTCTCCAGGGGGTATAATCAGCCCCAGCATTTT. Its protein is CASSFSRGYNQPQHF.

This chain uses TRBV25-1 with TRBJ1-6; no definite D call. V was trimmed by 1 base and J by 7 bases, leaving 14 bases between them. The germline V gene encodes CDR1 MGHDK and CDR2 SYGVNS. CDR3 length equals 16 residues. CDR3 amino acids: CASSESTPGFNSPLHF. CDR3 coding DNA: TGTGCCAGCAGTGAATCGACCCCGGGTTTCAATTCACCCCTCCACTTT.

The genes are TRBV19 and TRBJ2-7; tentative D call: TRBD2 (6 bases). The CDR3 is 14 residues long. V was trimmed by 6 bases and J by 2 bases, leaving 14 bases between them. Germline-derived CDR1 and CDR2 are LNHDA and SQIVND (reference sequence). In DNA, the CDR3 is TGTGCCAGTAGCGACCTAGCGCTAACCTACGAGCAGTACTTC. This encodes CASSDLALTYEQYF.

The chain links TRBV2 to TRBJ2-5, with 10 bases that match TRBD2. The CDR3 is 14 residues long. The V segment lost 8 bases and the J segment 7 bases; nucleotides outside the gene matches: 10. Germline CDR1 and CDR2: SNHLY and FYNNEI. The CDR3 coding sequence is TGTGCCAGCCTAAGCGGGAGGGCCACAGGGACCCAGTACTTC. This sequence encodes CASLSGRATGTQYF.

This clone has just one count. The CDR3 sequence is CASSPPLTSIYNEQFF. The CDR3 DNA reads as TGTGCCAGCTCACCCCCGCTGACTAGCATTTACAATGAGCAGTTCTTC. The chain uses TRBV18 and TRBJ2-1, with 7 bases that match TRBD2. This CDR3 is built from 16 residues. The ends lost 3 bases at V and 4 bases at J; junction bases unmatched: 9. The germline V gene encodes CDR1 KGHSH and CDR2 LQKENI.

The rearrangement uses TRBV2 and TRBJ1-2; possible D gene TRBD1, 6 bases. The germline V gene has CDR1 SNHLY and CDR2 FYNNEI. Trimming removed 6 bases at V and 14 bases at J, with 16 bases between. The CDR3 has 11 residues. The CDR3 is CASSPLGGGTF. The DNA of the CDR3 is TGTGCCAGCAGCCCCTTAGGGGGAGGGACCTTC.

The gene calls are TRBV5-4 and TRBJ1-6, with 10 bases that match TRBD1. J was trimmed by 13 bases and V by 0 bases; bases with no gene match: 7. Germline values: CDR1 SGHNT, CDR2 YYREEE (reference sequence). There are 15 residues in the CDR3. The CDR3 coding sequence is TGTGCCAGCAGCTTGGGATCAGGACAGGGGGATCCCCTCCACTTT. Protein: CASSLGSGQGDPLHF.

The chain joins TRBV5-1 to TRBJ1-1; TRBD1 aligns across 7 bases. This CDR3 contains 14 residues. V shed 4 bases and J 1 base; nucleotides not matched to a gene: 4. Germline assignment: CDR1 SGHRS and CDR2 YFSETQ. CDR3 sequence: CASSLGQANTEAFF. The CDR3 DNA follows: TGCGCCAGCAGCCTAGGACAGGCGAACACTGAAGCTTTCTTT.

The V call is TRBV5-6, the J call TRBJ2-1; TRBD1 aligns across 8 bases. The CDR3 covers 18 residues. Germline loops: CDR1 SGHDT, CDR2 YYEEEE. V lost 2 bases, J lost 4 bases, and 14 bases stayed unmatched. This CDR3 reads CASSLGPGGALTYNEQFF. The CDR3 nucleotides are TGTGCCAGCAGCTTAGGGCCAGGGGGCGCCTTAACTTACAATGAGCAGTTCTTC.

The gene calls are TRBV2 and TRBJ2-7; 7 bases agree with TRBD1. With V trimmed by 2 bases and J by 4 bases, 8 bases remained unmatched. The CDR3 runs 15 residues. In germline, CDR1 is SNHLY, CDR2 FYNNEI. CDR3 sequence: CASSEQAGGSYEQYF. The CDR3 DNA is TGTGCCAGCAGTGAACAGGCAGGGGGATCTTACGAGCAGTACTTC.

The V and J genes are TRBV27 and TRBJ2-3, with 8 nucleotides matching TRBD2. Per germline, CDR1 MNHEY and CDR2 SMNVEV (reference sequence). The CDR3 totals 11 residues. The J segment lost 11 bases and the V segment lost 7 bases, leaving 5 bases of the junction unmatched. The CDR3 sequence: CASKAGGVQYF. CDR3 nucleotides: TGTGCCAGCAAGGCGGGGGGAGTGCAGTATTTT.

This clone was recorded once. The sample carries other DNA sequences with the same CDR3. Here the CDR3 reads CSASGSGRGYEQYF. The CDR3 nucleotides are TGCAGTGCTAGTGGCTCTGGCAGGGGTTACGAGCAGTACTTC. The V and J genes are TRBV20-1 and TRBJ2-7, with a weak D call TRBD1 (6 bases). Per germline, CDR1 DFQATT and CDR2 SNEGSKA (reference sequence). V gave up 3 bases and J gave up 4 bases, with 16 bases separating them. This CDR3 spans 14 amino acids.

This chain uses TRBV5-1 with TRBJ1-1; possible D gene TRBD1, 6 bases. The CDR3 runs to 13 residues. Germline V gene data show CDR1 as SGHRS and CDR2 as YFSETQ. V was cut by 0 bases and J by 9 bases, with 12 bases left in between. The CDR3 coding sequence is TGCGCCAGCAGCTTGGCTTCCGGGGGGCAAGCTTTCTTT. Protein: CASSLASGGQAFF.

The chain is built from TRBV9 and TRBJ2-1, with D perhaps TRBD1 (5 bases). There are 12 residues in the CDR3. V lost 6 bases, J lost 9 bases, and 13 bases lay in between. Germline V gene data show CDR1 as SGDLS and CDR2 as YYNGEE. The CDR3 is CASIKGTGEQFF. CDR3 sequence (DNA): TGTGCCAGCATCAAGGGTACAGGTGAGCAGTTCTTC.

This clone was picked up one time. V and J are TRBV28 and TRBJ1-4; no definite D call. V was pared by 8 bases and J by 5 bases, with 12 bases between. This CDR3 region has 13 residues. The germline V gene has CDR1 MDHEN and CDR2 SYDVKM. The CDR3: CASLEGGNEKLFF. DNA of the CDR3: TGTGCCAGCCTGGAGGGCGGGAATGAAAAACTGTTTTTT.

The chain carries TRBV4-2 and TRBJ2-7, with a tentative D call TRBD2 (5 bases). CDR3 length: 16 amino acids. Trimming took 0 bases from V and 7 from J, leaving 19 bases between them. The germline V gene encodes CDR1 LGHNA and CDR2 YNFKEQ. CDR3 protein: CASSQEGTLALEEQYF. The CDR3 region has the DNA TGTGCCAGCAGCCAAGAGGGTACGTTAGCGTTGGAGGAGCAGTACTTC.

The V gene is TRBV4-1, the J gene TRBJ1-2; the match to TRBD1 covers 9 bases. From germline, CDR1 is MGHRA and CDR2 YSYEKL. V shed 4 bases, J shed 2 bases, and the junction held 2 bases outside the gene matches. This CDR3 is 14 amino acids long. The CDR3 here is CASSRDRANYGYTF. The CDR3 DNA reads TGCGCCAGCAGCCGGGACAGGGCAAACTATGGCTACACCTTC.

The chain carries TRBV18 and TRBJ1-4, with a possible D match to TRBD1 (6 bases). Trimming took off 2 bases at V and 7 bases at J, with 8 bases between the two ends. Germline CDR1 and CDR2: KGHSH and LQKENI. The CDR3 is 13 residues long. The CDR3 DNA reads TGTGCCAGCTCACCAAGGACAGTTGAAAAACTGTTTTTT. Translation gives CASSPRTVEKLFF. The full variable domain, its missing parts supplied by reference TRBV18 and TRBJ1-4, is NAGVMQNPRHLVRRRGQEARLRCSPMKGHSHVYWYRQLPEEGLKFMVYLQKENIIDESGMPKERFSAEFPKEGPSILRIQQVVRGDSAAYFCASSPRTVEKLFFGSGTQLSVL.